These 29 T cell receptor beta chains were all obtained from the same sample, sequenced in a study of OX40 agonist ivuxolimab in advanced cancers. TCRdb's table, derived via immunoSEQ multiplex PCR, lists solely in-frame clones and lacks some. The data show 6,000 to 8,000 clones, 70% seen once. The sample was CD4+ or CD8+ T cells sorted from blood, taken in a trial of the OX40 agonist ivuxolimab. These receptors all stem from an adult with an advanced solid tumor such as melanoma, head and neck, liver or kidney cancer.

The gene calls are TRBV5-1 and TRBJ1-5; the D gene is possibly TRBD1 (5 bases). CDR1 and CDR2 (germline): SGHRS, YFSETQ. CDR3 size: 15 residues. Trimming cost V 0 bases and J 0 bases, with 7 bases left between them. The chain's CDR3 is CASSLEGYSNQPQHF. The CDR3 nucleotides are TGCGCCAGCAGCTTGGAGGGGTATAGCAATCAGCCCCAGCATTTT.

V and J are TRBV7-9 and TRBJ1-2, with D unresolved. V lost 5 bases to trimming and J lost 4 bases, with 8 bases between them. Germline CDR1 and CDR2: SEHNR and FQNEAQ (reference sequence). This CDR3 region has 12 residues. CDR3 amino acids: CASSPATYGYTF. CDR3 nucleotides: TGTGCCAGCAGCCCAGCTACCTATGGCTACACCTTC.

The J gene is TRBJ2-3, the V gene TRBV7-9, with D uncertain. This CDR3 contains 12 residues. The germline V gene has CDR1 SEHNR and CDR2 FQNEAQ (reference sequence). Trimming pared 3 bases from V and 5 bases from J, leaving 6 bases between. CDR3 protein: CASSFLLDTQYF. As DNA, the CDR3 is TGTGCCAGCAGCTTTCTTTTAGATACGCAGTATTTT.

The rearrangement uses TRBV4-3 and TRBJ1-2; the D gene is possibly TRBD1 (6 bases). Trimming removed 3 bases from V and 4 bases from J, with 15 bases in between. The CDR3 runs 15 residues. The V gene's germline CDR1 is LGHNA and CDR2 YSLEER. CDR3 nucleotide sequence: TGCGCCAGCAGCCACCGAGGTGGGGGCAGCTATGGCTACACCTTC. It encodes CASSHRGGGSYGYTF.

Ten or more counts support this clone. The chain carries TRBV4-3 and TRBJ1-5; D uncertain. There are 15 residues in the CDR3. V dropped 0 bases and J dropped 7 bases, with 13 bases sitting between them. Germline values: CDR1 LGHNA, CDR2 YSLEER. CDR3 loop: CASSQDHGVAQPQHF. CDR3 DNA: TGCGCCAGCAGCCAAGATCATGGGGTCGCACAGCCCCAGCATTTT.

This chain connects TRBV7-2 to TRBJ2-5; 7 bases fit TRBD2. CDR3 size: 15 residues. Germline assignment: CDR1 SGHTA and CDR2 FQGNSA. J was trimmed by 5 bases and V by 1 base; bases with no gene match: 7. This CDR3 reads CASSLGLAEMETQYF. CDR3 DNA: TGTGCCAGCAGCTTAGGCCTAGCGGAGATGGAGACCCAGTACTTC.

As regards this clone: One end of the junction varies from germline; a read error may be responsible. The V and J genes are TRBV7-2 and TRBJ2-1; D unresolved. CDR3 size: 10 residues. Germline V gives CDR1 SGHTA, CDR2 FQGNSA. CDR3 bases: TGTGCCAGCAGCGAGTCGGATTTAGTCTTC. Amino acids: CASSESDLVF.

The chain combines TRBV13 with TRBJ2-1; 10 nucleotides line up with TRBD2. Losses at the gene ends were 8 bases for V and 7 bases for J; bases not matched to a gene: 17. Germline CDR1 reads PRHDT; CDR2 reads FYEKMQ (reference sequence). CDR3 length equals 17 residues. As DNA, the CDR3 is TGTGCCAGCCAAGGACAGAGTAGCGGGAGGATAATAAATGAGCAGTTCTTC. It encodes CASQGQSSGRIINEQFF.

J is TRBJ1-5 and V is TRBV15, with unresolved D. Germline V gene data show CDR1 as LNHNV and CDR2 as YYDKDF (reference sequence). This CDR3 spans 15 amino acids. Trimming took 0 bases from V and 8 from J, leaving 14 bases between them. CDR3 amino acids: CATSRDRFGKEPQHF. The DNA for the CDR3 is TGTGCCACCAGCAGAGATCGTTTCGGAAAGGAGCCCCAGCATTTT.

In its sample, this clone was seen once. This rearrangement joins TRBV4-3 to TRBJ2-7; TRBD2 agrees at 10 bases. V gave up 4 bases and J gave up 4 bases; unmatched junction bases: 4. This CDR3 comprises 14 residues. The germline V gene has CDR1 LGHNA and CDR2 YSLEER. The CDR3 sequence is CASSPTSGEYEQYF. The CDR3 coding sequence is TGCGCCAGCAGCCCAACTAGCGGGGAATACGAGCAGTACTTC.

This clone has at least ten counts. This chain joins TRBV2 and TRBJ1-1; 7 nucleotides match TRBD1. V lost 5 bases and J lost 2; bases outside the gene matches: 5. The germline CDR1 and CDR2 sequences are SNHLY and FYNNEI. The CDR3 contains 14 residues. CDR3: CASSTGTVNTEAFF. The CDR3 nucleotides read TGTGCCAGCAGTACCGGGACAGTAAACACTGAAGCTTTCTTT.

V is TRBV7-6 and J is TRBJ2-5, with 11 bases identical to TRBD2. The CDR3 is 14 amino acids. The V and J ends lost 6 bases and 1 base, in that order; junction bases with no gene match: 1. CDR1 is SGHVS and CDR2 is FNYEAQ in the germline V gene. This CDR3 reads CASSSGGAQETQYF. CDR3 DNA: TGTGCCAGCAGTAGCGGGGGGGCCCAAGAGACCCAGTACTTC.

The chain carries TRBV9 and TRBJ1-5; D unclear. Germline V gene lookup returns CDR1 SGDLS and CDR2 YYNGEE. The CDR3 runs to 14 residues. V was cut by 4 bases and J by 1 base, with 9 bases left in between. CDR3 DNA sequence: TGTGCCAGCAGCCACACAGCGAGCAATCAGCCCCAGCATTTT. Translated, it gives CASSHTASNQPQHF.

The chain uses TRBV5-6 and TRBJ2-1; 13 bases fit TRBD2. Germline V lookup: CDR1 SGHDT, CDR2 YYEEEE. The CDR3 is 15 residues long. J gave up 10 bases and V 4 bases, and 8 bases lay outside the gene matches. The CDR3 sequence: CASSLGLAGVREQFF. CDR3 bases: TGTGCCAGCAGCCTCGGACTAGCGGGAGTAAGGGAGCAGTTCTTC.

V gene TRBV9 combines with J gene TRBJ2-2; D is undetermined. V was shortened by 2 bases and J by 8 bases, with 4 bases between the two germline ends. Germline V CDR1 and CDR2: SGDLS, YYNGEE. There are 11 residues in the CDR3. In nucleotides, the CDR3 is TGTGCCAGCAGCGTGGGAGGGGAGCTGTTTTTT. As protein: CASSVGGELFF.

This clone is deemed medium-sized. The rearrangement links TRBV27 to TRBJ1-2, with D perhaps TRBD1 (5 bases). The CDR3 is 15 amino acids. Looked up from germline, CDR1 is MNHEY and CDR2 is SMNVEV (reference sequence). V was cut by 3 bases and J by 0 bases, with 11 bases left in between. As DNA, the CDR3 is TGTGCCAGCAGTTTTATAGACAGCACTAACTATGGCTACACCTTC. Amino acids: CASSFIDSTNYGYTF.

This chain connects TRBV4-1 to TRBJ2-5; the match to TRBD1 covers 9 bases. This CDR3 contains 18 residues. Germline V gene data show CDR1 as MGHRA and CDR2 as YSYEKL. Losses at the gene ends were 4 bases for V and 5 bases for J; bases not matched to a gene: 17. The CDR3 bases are TGCGCCAGCAGCCCCCTACCCAAGGACAGGGGTCGGTCGGAGACCCAGTACTTC. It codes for CASSPLPKDRGRSETQYF.

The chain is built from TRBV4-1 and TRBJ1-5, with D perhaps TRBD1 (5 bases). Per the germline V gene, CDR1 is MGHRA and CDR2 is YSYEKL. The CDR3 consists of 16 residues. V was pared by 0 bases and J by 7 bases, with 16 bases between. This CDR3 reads CASSQDPGTPSQPQHF. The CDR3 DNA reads TGCGCCAGCAGCCAAGATCCCGGGACGCCTAGCCAGCCCCAGCATTTT.

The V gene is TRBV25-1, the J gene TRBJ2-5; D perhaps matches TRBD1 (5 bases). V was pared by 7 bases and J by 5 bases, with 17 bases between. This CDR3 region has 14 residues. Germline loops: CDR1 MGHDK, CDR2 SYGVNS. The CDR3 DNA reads TGTGCCAGCACCCAAAGGGGCTTTACGGAGACCCAGTACTTC. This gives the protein CASTQRGFTETQYF.

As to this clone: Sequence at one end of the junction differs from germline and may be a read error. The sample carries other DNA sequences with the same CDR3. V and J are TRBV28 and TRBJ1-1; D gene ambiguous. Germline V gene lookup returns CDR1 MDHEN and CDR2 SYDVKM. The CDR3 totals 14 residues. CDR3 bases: TGTGCCAGCAGCTTATGGGCCGGGAACACTGAAGCTTTCTTT. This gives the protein CASSLWAGNTEAFF.

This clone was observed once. Written as DNA, the CDR3 is TGTGCCAGCAGTTTAAGAGGTGGCACCCTCTACGAGCAGTACTTC. Encoded protein: CASSLRGGTLYEQYF. The chain combines TRBV27 with TRBJ2-7; no reliable D call. Germline-derived CDR1 and CDR2 are MNHEY and SMNVEV (reference sequence). The CDR3 has 15 amino acids. The V and J ends lost 2 bases and 3 bases respectively, with 14 bases between them.

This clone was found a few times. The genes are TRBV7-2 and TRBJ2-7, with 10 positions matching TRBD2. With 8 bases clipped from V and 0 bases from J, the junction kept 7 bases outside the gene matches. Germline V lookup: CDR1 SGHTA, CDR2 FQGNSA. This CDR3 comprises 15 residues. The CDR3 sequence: CASSSGGRHSYEQYF. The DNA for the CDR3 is TGTGCCAGCTCTAGCGGGGGACGCCACTCCTACGAGCAGTACTTC.

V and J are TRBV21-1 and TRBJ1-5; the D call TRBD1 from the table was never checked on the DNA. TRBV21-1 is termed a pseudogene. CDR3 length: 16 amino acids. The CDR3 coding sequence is TGTGCCAGCAGCAAAGCTGCAGATAATAGCAATCAGCCCCAGCATTTT. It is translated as CASSKAADNSNQPQHF.

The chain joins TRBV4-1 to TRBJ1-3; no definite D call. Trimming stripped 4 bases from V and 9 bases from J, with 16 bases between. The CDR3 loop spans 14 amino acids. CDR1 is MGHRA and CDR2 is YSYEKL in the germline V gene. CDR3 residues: CASSPLGSVGTIYF. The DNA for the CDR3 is TGCGCCAGCAGCCCCCTGGGATCGGTTGGCACCATATATTTT.

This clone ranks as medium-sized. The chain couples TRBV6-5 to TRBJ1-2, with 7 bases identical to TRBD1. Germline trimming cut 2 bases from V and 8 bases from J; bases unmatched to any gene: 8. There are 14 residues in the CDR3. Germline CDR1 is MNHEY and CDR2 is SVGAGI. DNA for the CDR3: TGTGCCAGCAGTTACGGCAGGGGGGTGGAAGGCTACACCTTC. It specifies CASSYGRGVEGYTF.

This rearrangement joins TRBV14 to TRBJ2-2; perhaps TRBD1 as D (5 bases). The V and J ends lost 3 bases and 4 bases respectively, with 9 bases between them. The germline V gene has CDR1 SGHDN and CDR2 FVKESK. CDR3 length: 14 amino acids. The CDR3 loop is CASSQTVPTGELFF. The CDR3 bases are TGTGCCAGCAGCCAGACAGTACCCACCGGGGAGCTGTTTTTT.

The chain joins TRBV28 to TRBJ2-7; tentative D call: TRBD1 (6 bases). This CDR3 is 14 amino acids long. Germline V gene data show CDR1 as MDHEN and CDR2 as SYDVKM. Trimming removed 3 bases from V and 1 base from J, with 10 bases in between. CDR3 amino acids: CASSLGTPSYEQYF. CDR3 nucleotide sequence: TGTGCCAGCAGTTTGGGGACACCTTCCTACGAGCAGTACTTC.

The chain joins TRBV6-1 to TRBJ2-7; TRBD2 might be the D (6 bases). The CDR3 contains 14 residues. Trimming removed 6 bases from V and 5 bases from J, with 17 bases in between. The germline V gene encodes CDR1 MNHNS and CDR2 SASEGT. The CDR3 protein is CASSPDTWRDEQYF. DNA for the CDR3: TGTGCCAGCAGCCCCGACACTTGGAGGGACGAGCAGTACTTC.

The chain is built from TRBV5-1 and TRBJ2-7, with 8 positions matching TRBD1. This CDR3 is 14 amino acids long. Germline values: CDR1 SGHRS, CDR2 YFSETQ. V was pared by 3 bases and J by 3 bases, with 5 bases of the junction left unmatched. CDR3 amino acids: CASSSTGGSYEQYF. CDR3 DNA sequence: TGCGCCAGCAGCTCCACAGGGGGTAGCTACGAGCAGTACTTC.